This T cell receptor (beta chain) derives from a study of early T cells in non-severe SARS-CoV-2 infection. This clonotype appeared many times. V was trimmed by 6 bases and J by 3 bases, leaving 8 bases between them. The CDR3 is made up of 12 amino acids. The germline V gene encodes CDR1 KGHSH and CDR2 LQKENI. One entry per CDR3 protein, called by TCRdb with MiXCR from the 5' RACE reads. The sample lists about 58,000 distinct CDR3 sequences; 9.5% to 15% were seen once. The V call is TRBV18, the J call TRBJ1-1; the D gene is possibly TRBD1 (6 bases). Sequenced sample: whole blood. The source of this sequence is an adult who was a healthcare worker with PCR-confirmed SARS-CoV-2 infection or an uninfected control (not recorded which). CDR3 nucleotides: TGTGCCAGCTCTCAGGGGTACACTGAAGCTTTCTTT. This gives the protein CASSQGYTEAFF.